Listed below are T cell receptor beta chains from one sample, sequenced in a study of response to subunit inactivated influenza vaccine. TCRdb ran MiXCR on the RT-PCR reads and lists one entry per CDR3 protein. The sample contains some 500,000 distinct CDR3 sequences, over 10% of which appear only once. The sequencing here drew on PBMCs from blood, taken 35 to 45 days after vaccination. These receptors were taken from a man aged 45-65 years who received an inactivated influenza vaccine. Both conserved end residues are part of each CDR3. A D gene is named only where the DNA matches it firmly. The listing skips clone size in some rows; elsewhere it reads once, few, many or a size class.

D gene	V gene	J gene	clone size	CDR3 length	CDR3 DNA	CDR3 protein
TRBD2	TRBV15	TRBJ2-3	-	17	TGTGCCACCAGCAGACCCCCTAGCGGGGAGAACTCAGATACGCAGTATTTT	CATSRPPSGENSDTQYF
TRBD1	TRBV7-6	TRBJ1-6	few	18	TGTGCCAGCAGCCGCACACACTCTGGGACAGCACTCAATTCACCCCTCCACTTT	CASSRTHSGTALNSPLHF
TRBD1	TRBV12-3/TRBV12-4	TRBJ2-1	many	13	TGTGCCAGCAGTCCCGGGACAGGGAATGAGCAGTTCTTC	CASSPGTGNEQFF
-	TRBV12-3/TRBV12-4	TRBJ1-1	many	14	TGTGCCAGCACCCCGGGACACCAGAACACTGAAGCTTTCTTT	CASTPGHQNTEAFF
TRBD1	TRBV6-2/TRBV6-3	TRBJ1-4	-	16	TGTGCCAGCAGTTACTCGCTCGACAGGGCTTTTGGAAAACTGTTTTTT	CASSYSLDRAFGKLFF
TRBD2	TRBV11-2	TRBJ2-7	-	18	TGTGCCAGCAGCTTACAGGGACTAGCGGATTCGAGCTCCTACGAGCAGTACTTC	CASSLQGLADSSSYEQYF
TRBD2	TRBV20-1	TRBJ2-7	-	15	TGCAGTGCTCCGGGACTAGCGGGAGTTTCGTACGAGCAGTACTTC	CSAPGLAGVSYEQYF
TRBD2	TRBV24-1	TRBJ2-1	-	16	TGTGCCACCAGTGACTTAGCGGGGGGGAATTACAATGAGCAGTTCTTC	CATSDLAGGNYNEQFF
-	TRBV20-1	TRBJ1-5	few	15	TGCAGTGCTAGAGGGACCGGACAGAATAATCAGCCCCAGCATTTT	CSARGTGQNNQPQHF
-	TRBV4-2	TRBJ1-1	-	14	TGTGCCAGCAGCCAAGGGGTAGGGAGCACTGAAGCTTTCTTT	CASSQGVGSTEAFF
TRBD1	TRBV7-2	TRBJ2-7	-	14	TGTGCCAGCAGCTTAGCGGGACAGTTTTACGAGCAGTACTTC	CASSLAGQFYEQYF
TRBD2	TRBV12-3/TRBV12-4	TRBJ2-3	few	14	TGTGCCAGCAGTTTAGACGGACTAGCGGATACGCAGTATTTT	CASSLDGLADTQYF
TRBD1	TRBV5-6	TRBJ2-7	few	15	TGTGCCAGCAGCTTGATCGGCGGACAGGGGAACGAGCAGTACTTC	CASSLIGGQGNEQYF
-	TRBV28	TRBJ2-5	-	15	TGTGCCAGCAGTTTGAGGGGCAGGTCGATAGAGACCCAGTACTTC	CASSLRGRSIETQYF
-	TRBV20-1	TRBJ2-5	many	16	TGCAGTGCTAGATCCGTCTCAGGGTCTACGGTAGAGACCCAGTACTTC	CSARSVSGSTVETQYF
-	TRBV20-1	TRBJ2-3	few	13	TGCAGTGCTGGGCAGCGGTTCACAGATACGCAGTATTTT	CSAGQRFTDTQYF
-	TRBV29-1	TRBJ2-5	-	13	TGCAGCGTCGACCGGGACCCCCAAGAGACCCAGTACTTC	CSVDRDPQETQYF
-	TRBV4-2	TRBJ2-1	few	16	TGTGCCAGCAGCCAAGATGGGGGGAGCCTAGGCAATGAGCAGTTCTTC	CASSQDGGSLGNEQFF